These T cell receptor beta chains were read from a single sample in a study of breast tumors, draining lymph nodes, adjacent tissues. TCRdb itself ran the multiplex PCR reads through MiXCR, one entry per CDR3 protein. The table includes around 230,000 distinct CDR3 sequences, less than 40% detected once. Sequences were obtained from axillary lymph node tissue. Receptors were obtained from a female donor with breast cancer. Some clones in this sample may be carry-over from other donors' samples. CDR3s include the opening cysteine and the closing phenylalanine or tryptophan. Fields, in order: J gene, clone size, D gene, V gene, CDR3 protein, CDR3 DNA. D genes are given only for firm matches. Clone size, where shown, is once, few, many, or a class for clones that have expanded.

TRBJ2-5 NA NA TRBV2 CASSVAFQETRYF TGTGCCAGCAGTGTTGCTTTCCAAGAGACCCGGTACTTC
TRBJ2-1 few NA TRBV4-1 CASSQDLASASYNEQFF TGCGCCAGCAGCCAAGATTTGGCTAGCGCCTCCTACAATGAGCAGTTCTTC
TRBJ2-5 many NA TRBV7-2 CASSVGRIQETQYF TGTGCCAGCAGCGTGGGACGGATCCAAGAGACCCAGTACTTC
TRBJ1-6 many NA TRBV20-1 CSASVEGFGTSPLHF TGCAGTGCTAGCGTTGAAGGGTTTGGGACTTCACCCCTCCACTTT
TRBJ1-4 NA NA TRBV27 CASSRRVGNEKLFF TGTGCCAGCAGCCGCCGGGTGGGTAATGAAAAACTGTTTTTT
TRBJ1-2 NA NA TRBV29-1 CSVTGYGYTF TGCAGCGTTACAGGGTATGGCTACACCTTC
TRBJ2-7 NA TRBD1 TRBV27 CASRRQGANEQYF TGTGCCAGCAGGCGACAGGGGGCCAACGAGCAGTACTTC
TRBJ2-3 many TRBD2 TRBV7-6 CASSLVVSGGTDTQYF TGTGCCAGCAGCTTAGTCGTGTCGGGAGGTACAGATACGCAGTATTTT
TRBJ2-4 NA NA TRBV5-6 CASSFSPLVTVPPIQYF TGTGCCAGCAGCTTTTCGCCCCTGGTGACAGTCCCCCCTATTCAGTACTTC
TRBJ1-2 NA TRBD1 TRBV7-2 CASSLESGQGGYGYTF TGTGCCAGCAGCTTAGAGTCGGGACAGGGAGGCTATGGCTACACCTTC
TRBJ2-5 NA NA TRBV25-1 CASSELSRGETQYF TGTGCCAGCAGTGAATTAAGCCGGGGGGAGACCCAGTACTTC
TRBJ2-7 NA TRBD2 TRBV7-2 CASSLYGGKYEQYF TGTGCCAGCAGCCTCTACGGGGGGAAATACGAGCAGTACTTC
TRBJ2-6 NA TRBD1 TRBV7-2 CASSSLGTGWNVLTF TGTGCCAGCAGCTCCCTTGGGACAGGGTGGAACGTCCTGACTTTC
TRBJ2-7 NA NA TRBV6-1 CASSFDRYSYEQYF TGTGCCAGCAGTTTCGACAGATACTCCTACGAGCAGTACTTC
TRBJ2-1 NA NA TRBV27 CASSSQGGEWYNEQFF TGTGCCAGCAGTTCCCAAGGGGGAGAGTGGTACAATGAGCAGTTCTTC
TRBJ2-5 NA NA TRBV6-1 CASTTGRETQYF TGTGCCAGCACCACAGGGAGGGAGACCCAGTACTTC
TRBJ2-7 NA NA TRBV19 CASSTGQYF TGTGCCAGTAGTACGGGACAGTACTTC
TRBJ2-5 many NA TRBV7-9 CASSKGQGGVETQYF TGTGCCAGCAGCAAGGGCCAGGGGGGCGTAGAGACCCAGTACTTC
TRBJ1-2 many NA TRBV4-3 CASSQDLAGIDGYTF TGCGCCAGCAGCCAAGATTTGGCAGGGATAGATGGCTACACCTTC
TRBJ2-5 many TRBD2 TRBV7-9 CASSSQLARQETQYF TGTGCCAGCAGCTCCCAACTAGCGAGACAAGAGACCCAGTACTTC
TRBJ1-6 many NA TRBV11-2 CASSRDGNYNSPLHF TGTGCCAGCAGCCGTGACGGAAATTATAATTCACCCCTCCACTTT
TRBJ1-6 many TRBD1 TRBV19 CASSSTGDSPLHF TGTGCCAGTAGTTCGACAGGGGATTCACCCCTCCACTTT
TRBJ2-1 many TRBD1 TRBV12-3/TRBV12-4 CASSQGQNNEQFF TGTGCCAGCAGTCAGGGACAGAACAATGAGCAGTTCTTC
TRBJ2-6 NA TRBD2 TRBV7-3 CASRSRTSGDSGANVLTF TGTGCCAGCAGGTCCCGAACTAGCGGGGACTCTGGGGCCAACGTCCTGACTTTC
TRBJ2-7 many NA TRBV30 CAWSPGLYEQYF TGTGCCTGGAGTCCAGGACTTTACGAGCAGTACTTC
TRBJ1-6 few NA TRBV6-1 CASSDPGRGSYNSPLHF TGTGCCAGCAGTGACCCGGGGAGGGGCTCCTATAATTCACCCCTCCACTTT
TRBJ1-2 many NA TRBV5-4 CASSLVASNYGYTF TGTGCCAGCAGCTTGGTGGCATCTAACTATGGCTACACCTTC
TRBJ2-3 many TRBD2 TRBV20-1 CSAFAFSGRPDTQYF TGCAGTGCTTTCGCGTTTAGCGGGAGGCCGGATACGCAGTATTTT
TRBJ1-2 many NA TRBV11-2 CASSLKGHSGYTF TGTGCCAGCAGCTTAAAGGGCCATTCGGGCTACACCTTC
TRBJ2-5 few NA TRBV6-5 CASSYSVGETQYF TGTGCCAGCAGTTACTCGGTTGGAGAGACCCAGTACTTC
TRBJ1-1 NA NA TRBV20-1 CSAPLLSLNTEAFF TGCAGTGCTCCCCTTTTGAGTTTGAACACTGAAGCTTTCTTT
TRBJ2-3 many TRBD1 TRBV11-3 CASSSATGPDTQYF TGTGCCAGCAGCTCGGCGACAGGGCCAGATACGCAGTATTTT
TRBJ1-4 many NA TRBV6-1 CASNKGPGGEKLFF TGTGCCAGCAACAAAGGACCCGGTGGGGAAAAACTGTTTTTT
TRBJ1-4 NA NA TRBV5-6 CASSFRTYRDNEKLFF TGTGCCAGCAGCTTCCGGACATACAGAGATAATGAAAAACTGTTTTTT
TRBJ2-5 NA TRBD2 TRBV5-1 CASSLGSMAGAGQETQYF TGCGCCAGCAGCTTGGGTTCGATGGCGGGAGCGGGGCAAGAGACCCAGTACTTC
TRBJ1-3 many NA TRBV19 CASSIVGRGGNTIYF TGTGCCAGTAGTATAGTGGGCAGGGGTGGAAACACCATATATTTT
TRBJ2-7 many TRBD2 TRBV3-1 CASSQTSGRYEQYF TGTGCCAGCAGCCAAACTAGCGGGAGGTACGAGCAGTACTTC
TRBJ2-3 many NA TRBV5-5 CASSSFFTDTQYF TGTGCCAGCAGCTCGTTTTTCACAGATACGCAGTATTTT
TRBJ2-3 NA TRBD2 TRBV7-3 CASSPSGGALDTQYF TGTGCCAGCAGCCCTAGCGGGGGGGCCTTGGATACGCAGTATTTT
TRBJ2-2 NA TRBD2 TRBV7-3 CASGIAGADGELFF TGTGCCAGCGGAATAGCGGGCGCTGACGGGGAGCTGTTTTTT